This section outlines one TCR beta chain sequence together with its context. This clonotype was recorded only once. Its antigen is unknown. Within one base of it there is no much larger clone, and no base qualities were kept. These data are taken from a study of T-cell memory formation after mild COVID-19 (dated by TCRdb to 2020 to 2023). Study-level background: Most TCR sequence clusters were specific to one of the two donors. Longitudinal TCRalpha and TCRbeta repertoire sequencing tracked T-cell clones expanding and contracting after mild COVID-19 in two donors. The cohort comprised two young, previously healthy adult volunteers, one female and one male. The investigation overall reported the following: SARS-CoV-2 specificity was not confirmed for the second-wave clones peaking on day 37. Some responding clones were found in pre-infection memory, which suggests that pre-existing cross-reactive memory T cells took part in the SARS-CoV-2 response. Balanced CD4/CD8 phenotypes were observed for clones contracting from day 15 to 85, whereas a bias towards CD4+ was observed for a second wave of clones expanding from day 15 to 37. The study covered only two mild cases, and larger cohorts including severe cases with pre-infection samples were considered necessary. Contracting CD4+ clones turned up mainly in the CM and EM memory subsets, whereas EMRA was where CD8+ clones were enriched.

The instrument was an Illumina NovaSeq 6000. Using 5'RACE with constant-segment primers, TCRalpha and TCRbeta cDNA libraries were constructed, with sample barcodes and unique molecular identifiers added in the process. RNA was extracted from every sample with Trizol reagent. Libraries were amplified in two PCR steps, with a second sample barcode and Illumina TruSeq adapters added in the second step. Sequencing of the libraries was done on an Illumina NovaSeq, producing 2 x 150 bp paired-end reads. In the source study's methods: With migec v1.2.7, reads were demultiplexed and then collapsed into UMI-guided consensus sequences. Using mixcr v2.1.11, UMI consensuses were aligned to TRA and TRB V and J templates and then assembled into clonotypes. Clonotypes were classified as expanded or contracted when called significant by both edgeR and NoisET, with noise models trained on biological replicates. For edgeR calls, the thresholds were a false discovery rate-adjusted p below 0.01 and a log2 fold-change of 1. As an exploratory analysis of dynamics, max-normalized trajectories of the 1000 most abundant clonotypes were examined by PCA with hierarchical clustering. The CD4 or CD8 phenotype of responding clones was assigned using the separately sequenced CD4+ and CD8+ repertoires. Clones were called with MiXCR by TCRdb after fastp trimmed the public reads at Q25, and only in-frame beta chains were retained. CDR3 protein duplicates are merged, each entry listing the most common genes and DNA. The V and J calls reflect TCRdb's pipeline rather than the authors' work. The sample table shows around 190,000 distinct CDR3 sequences, and around a sixth are seen once. The ten largest account for 3% to 4.5% of the sample.

V ends up 3 bases short and J 3 bases short, with an unmatched junction base count of 14. In the germline V gene (reference sequence), CDR1 corresponds to DFQATT and CDR2 to SNEGSKA. The CDR3, from cysteine to phenylalanine, totals 17 residues. Here the CDR3 DNA is all that survives: 51 bases in frame from base 1. Ficoll-Paque density gradient centrifugation was used to isolate PBMCs. Material: PBMCs or a T cell subset sorted from them (not recorded which). This sequence was found in a man younger than 35 who had mild COVID-19 (a few samples of this study predate the infection). The sample titles of this study are shuffled in the database, so cell type and time point are left out; the donor was told from shared clones. The rearranged chain carries TRBV20-1 and TRBJ2-3; TRBD2 fits 8 bases in the junction. Here the CDR3 is given as CSASGAGGNAGTDTQYF. The DNA reads TGCAGTGCTAGCGGGGCGGGGGGCAATGCAGGGACAGATACGCAGTATTTT.